The present T cell receptor (beta chain) was sequenced within a study of cytomegalovirus exposure and HLA in healthy donors. Study observations and caveats: Listed as cytomegalovirus-associated were over 150 TCR beta chains. Analysis performed later found approximately 17,000 TCR beta sequences associated with HLA alleles at 0.05 false discovery rate.

The study ran its PCR with 60 Vbeta and 13 Jbeta primers. Measured with immunoSEQ multiplex PCR; TCRdb has only the in-frame clones, and not every one. The table records hundreds of thousands of clones, 65% to 90% of them present only once. Notes on this clone: Its antigen remains unknown.

V was clipped by 8 bases and J by 4 bases; unmatched bases: 3. From germline, CDR1 is SNHLY and CDR2 FYNNEI. The length of the CDR3 is 13 residues. All donors participated as healthy donors of bone marrow. The sequencing input was PBMCs. The clonotype comes from a girl between 5 and 17 years old in good health and CMV-seronegative. The V gene is TRBV2, the J gene TRBJ1-1, with 11 bases matching TRBD1. The CDR3 loop is CASGTGGGTEAFF. In DNA, the CDR3 is TGTGCCAGCGGGACAGGGGGGGGCACTGAAGCTTTCTTT.